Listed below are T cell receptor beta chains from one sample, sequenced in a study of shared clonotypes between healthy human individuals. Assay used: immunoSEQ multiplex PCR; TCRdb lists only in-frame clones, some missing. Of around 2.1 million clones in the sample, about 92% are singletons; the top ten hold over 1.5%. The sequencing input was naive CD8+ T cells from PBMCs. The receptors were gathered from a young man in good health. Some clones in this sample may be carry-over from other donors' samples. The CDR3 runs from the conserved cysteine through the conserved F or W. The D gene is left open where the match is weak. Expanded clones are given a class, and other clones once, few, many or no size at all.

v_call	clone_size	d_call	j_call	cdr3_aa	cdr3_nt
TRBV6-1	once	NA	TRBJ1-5	CASSEFGSNQPQHF	TGTGCCAGCAGTGAATTCGGTAGCAATCAGCCCCAGCATTTT
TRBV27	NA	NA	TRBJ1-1	CASSLSLGMNTEAFF	TGTGCCAGCAGTTTATCGCTCGGGATGAACACTGAAGCTTTCTTT
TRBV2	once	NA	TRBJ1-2	CASSEETKSLNYGYTF	TGTGCCAGCAGTGAAGAAACCAAATCCCTCAACTATGGCTACACCTTC
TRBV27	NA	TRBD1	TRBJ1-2	CASSGGQGIYYGYTF	TGTGCCAGCAGTGGGGGACAGGGGATTTACTATGGCTACACCTTC
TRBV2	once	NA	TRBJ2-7	CASTLTGRVSYEQYF	TGTGCCAGCACCTTGACAGGGAGGGTTTCCTACGAGCAGTACTTC
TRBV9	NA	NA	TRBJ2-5	CASSPGEGTQYF	TGTGCCAGCAGCCCCGGGGAAGGGACCCAGTACTTC
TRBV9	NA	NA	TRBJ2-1	CASSVMANEQFF	TGTGCCAGCAGCGTTATGGCAAATGAGCAGTTCTTC
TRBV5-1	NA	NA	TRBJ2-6	CASGGGGANVLTF	TGCGCCAGCGGGGGTGGTGGGGCCAACGTCCTGACTTTC
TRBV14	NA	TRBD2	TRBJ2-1	CASDAGGYNEQFF	TGTGCCAGCGACGCGGGAGGGTACAATGAGCAGTTCTTC
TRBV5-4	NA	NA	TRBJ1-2	CASSLNLQGRDGYTF	TGTGCCAGCAGCTTGAACTTACAGGGCCGGGATGGCTACACCTTC
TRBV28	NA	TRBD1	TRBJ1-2	CASSLTGGSYGYTF	TGTGCCAGCAGTTTGACAGGGGGTAGCTATGGCTACACCTTC
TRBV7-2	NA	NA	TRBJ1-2	CASSLVRTVGYGYTF	TGTGCCAGCAGCTTAGTTAGGACAGTTGGTTATGGCTACACCTTC